The clone carrying this T cell receptor beta chain was counted between two and nine times. Between the trimmed V and J ends, which lost 5 bases and 1 base, there was a span of 9 bases. In germline, CDR1 is SGHNT, CDR2 YYREEE (reference sequence). The CDR3 is 14 residues long. These data are taken from a study of follicular helper T cells after annual influenza vaccination. Generated by immunoSEQ multiplex PCR, the TCRdb table keeps only in-frame clones and is missing some. The sample has about 15,000 clones, roughly 78% seen once. Indicated time point: 2014-2015 season, pre-vaccination. The chain carries TRBV5-4 and TRBJ2-2; the D is unclear. Sequenced here: CXCR5- memory CD4+ T cells sorted from blood, sampled on the day of influenza vaccination. This TCR came from an adult who received the influenza vaccine. DNA of the CDR3: TGTGCCAGCAGAACCGAACTGAACACCGGGGAGCTGTTTTTT. It is translated as CASRTELNTGELFF.